The clone carrying this T cell receptor (beta chain) has more than one count but fewer than ten. The target antigen is unknown. The data are from a study of T-cell memory formation after mild COVID-19. Overall study findings and caveats: The second-wave clones peaking on day 37 were not confirmed as SARS-CoV-2-specific. Among clones contracting day 15 to 85, CD4/CD8 was balanced, whereas later expanders leaned CD4+. Memory cells collected pre-infection included some clones that later responded, suggesting cross-reactive memory joined.

MiXCR, applied by TCRdb to the 5' RACE reads, yields one record per CDR3 protein. The sample has approximately 430,000 distinct CDR3 sequences; 23% are singletons. Germline V lookup: CDR1 LGHDT, CDR2 YNNKEL (reference sequence). Unmatched junction bases numbered 15, after V lost 4 bases and J lost 12 bases. This CDR3 region has 15 residues. Sequencing used PBMCs or a T cell subset sorted from them (not recorded which). The receptor's source is an adult woman who had mild COVID-19 (a few samples of this study predate the infection). Cell type and time point are not known. The chain joins TRBV3-1 to TRBJ2-1, with 7 bases identical to TRBD2. CDR3 sequence reads: CASSLGISGGVPQFF. CDR3 nucleotides: TGTGCCAGCAGCCTTGGAATTTCGGGGGGAGTCCCGCAGTTCTTC.